This TCR beta chain was found in a study of blood T cell repertoires in COVID-19. Original processing notes: Amplified reference gene primers provided the basis for estimating nucleated cell counts. Profiling relied on immunoSEQ multiplex PCR, and the TCRdb table lists in-frame clones only, not all of them. The V and J calls and clone size come from that table; D and trimming were worked out from the DNA. The sample has about 110,000 clones; around 85% are singletons. Trimming removed 1 base from V and 5 bases from J; junction bases left unmatched: 8. CDR1 and CDR2 from the germline V gene are GTSNPN and SVGIG (reference sequence). The CDR3 covers 16 residues. It was during active infection that Seattle patients were enrolled and then longitudinally followed.

The specimen was peripheral blood. This TCR was recovered from a woman aged 55-75 years with COVID-19, enrolled during active disease. The rearrangement joins TRBV30 to TRBJ2-3; 11 nucleotides match TRBD2. The CDR3 loop is CAWSGVAGGLLDTQYF. The CDR3 DNA is TGTGCCTGGAGTGGGGTAGCGGGGGGGCTCCTAGATACGCAGTATTTT.